This T cell receptor (beta chain) comes out of a study of shared clonotypes between healthy human individuals. This CDR3 has 16 amino acids. V was cut by 0 bases and J by 0 bases, with 12 bases left in between. The V gene's germline CDR1 is SQVTM and CDR2 ANQGSEA. Naive-designated CD8 cells lacked CD45RO, were positively enriched for CCR7, and omitted terminally differentiated effector memory CD45RA+ cells. Here immunoSEQ multiplex PCR was the method, and the copy in TCRdb shows in-frame clones only, minus some. The sample includes millions of clones, about 95% of them seen just once. Material: naive CD8+ T cells sorted from blood. The gene calls are TRBV29-1 and TRBJ2-1; TRBD2 is a possible D gene (5 bases). This TCR derives from a man in his late teens or twenties in good health. CDR3 sequence: CSVEDQRESSYNEQFF. The CDR3 DNA is TGCAGCGTTGAAGATCAGAGGGAGAGCTCCTACAATGAGCAGTTCTTC.